A single sample gave rise to the 10 T cell receptor beta chains below, sequenced in a study of type 1 regulatory T cells. What these receptors recognize is not known. TCRdb processed the reads anew with MiXCR; each CDR3 protein has one entry. The table records approximately 42,000 distinct CDR3 sequences, 9.5% to 15% of them present only once. Sequenced: cultured non-Tr1 T cells, either the whole culture or a sorted T cell fraction (not recorded which). The receptors come from a human donor in good health.

This clonotype was seen more than once but under ten times. The gene calls are TRBV7-9 and TRBJ2-1; D unclear. Germline V gives CDR1 SEHNR, CDR2 FQNEAQ (reference sequence). This CDR3 is 14 amino acids long. V lost 5 bases and J 1 base, leaving 9 bases between the germline ends. The CDR3 protein is CASSITGSYNEQFF. DNA for the CDR3: TGTGCCAGCAGCATAACCGGGTCCTACAATGAGCAGTTCTTC.

This clonotype was observed at least ten times. This rearrangement joins TRBV12-3 or TRBV12-4 to TRBJ1-4, with a possible D match to TRBD1 (5 bases). CDR3 length: 12 residues. V lost 3 bases and J lost 8, with 7 bases in between. The DNA for the CDR3 is TGTGCCAGCAGTTTTGAGGGGGAAAAACTGTTTTTT. This gives the protein CASSFEGEKLFF.

This clonotype occurred a few times. The chain employs TRBV29-1 and TRBJ2-7; TRBD1 is a possible D gene (6 bases). V was trimmed by 6 bases and J by 4 bases, leaving 22 bases between them. The germline gives CDR1 SQVTM, CDR2 ANQGSEA. The CDR3 runs 15 residues. CDR3 amino acids: CSVQASTGFRYEQYF. CDR3 bases: TGCAGCGTCCAAGCCTCAACAGGGTTTAGGTACGAGCAGTACTTC.

The table lists this clonotype with many counts. The chain has TRBV6-2 or TRBV6-3 and TRBJ2-5; 7 bases agree with TRBD1. This CDR3 spans 13 amino acids. Trimming at V came to 7 bases and at J to 5 bases, leaving 7 bases not matched to a gene. Germline CDR1 is MNHEY and CDR2 is SVGEGT. This CDR3 reads CASTLRGGETQYF. In DNA form, the CDR3 reads TGTGCCAGCACCCTGCGAGGGGGCGAGACCCAGTACTTC.

This clonotype was seen a handful of times. The chain uses TRBV28 and TRBJ2-7, with 14 bases identical to TRBD2. The CDR3 is 16 residues long. The V segment lost 7 bases and the J segment 4 bases; nucleotides outside the gene matches: 9. CDR1 is MDHEN, CDR2 SYDVKM, per germline. The CDR3 spells CASNRPGTSGRYEQYF. The CDR3 DNA reads TGTGCCAGCAATAGGCCCGGGACTAGCGGGAGATACGAGCAGTACTTC.

The chain joins TRBV5-1 to TRBJ2-1; D might be TRBD1 (5 bases). Trimming took 5 bases from V and 3 from J, leaving 9 bases between them. Per the germline V gene, CDR1 is SGHRS and CDR2 is YFSETQ. The CDR3 consists of 13 residues. The DNA for the CDR3 is TGCGCCAGCAGTCGGACAAACTACAATGAGCAGTTCTTC. Translating gives CASSRTNYNEQFF.

This clonotype was seen ten or more times. The rearrangement links TRBV28 to TRBJ1-5; D gene unclear. The CDR3 sequence is 12 residues long. Germline CDR1 MDHEN, CDR2 SYDVKM. Between the trimmed V and J ends, which lost 5 bases and 9 bases, there was a span of 11 bases. CDR3 nucleotides: TGTGCCAGCAGTCCCCCGTTTAGGCCCCAGCATTTT. Translating it yields CASSPPFRPQHF.

This clonotype was counted a few times. V is TRBV5-1 and J is TRBJ2-5; 7 bases line up with TRBD1. The V segment lost 1 base and the J segment 2 bases; nucleotides outside the gene matches: 5. CDR3 size: 15 residues. Germline CDR1 reads SGHRS; CDR2 reads YFSETQ. CDR3 nucleotide sequence: TGCGCCAGCAGCTTGTTTGGGGACAGACAAGAGACCCAGTACTTC. Its protein is CASSLFGDRQETQYF. Full variable domain (remainder filled in from reference TRBV5-1 and TRBJ2-5): KAGVTQTPRYLIKTRGQQVTLSCSPISGHRSVSWYQQTPGQGLQFLFEYFSETQRNKGNFPGRFSGRQFSNSRSEMNVSTLELGDSALYLCASSLFGDRQETQYFGPGTRLLVL.

This clonotype was counted many times. This chain links TRBV9 with TRBJ2-1; 11 nucleotides agree with TRBD2. Germline assignment: CDR1 SGDLS and CDR2 YYNGEE. The CDR3 covers 16 residues. J gave up 4 bases and V 4 bases, and 7 bases lay outside the gene matches. Written as DNA, the CDR3 is TGTGCCAGCAGCCCTACGGGGACTAGCGGTTACAATGAGCAGTTCTTC. Protein product: CASSPTGTSGYNEQFF.

This clonotype has more than one count but fewer than ten. The V call is TRBV27, the J call TRBJ1-2; the D is unclear. This CDR3 region has 14 residues. Trimming left V 10 bases short and J 0 bases short, with 15 bases between. Germline values: CDR1 MNHEY, CDR2 SMNVEV (reference sequence). Here the CDR3 reads CATLPTLANYGYTF. Written as DNA, the CDR3 is TGTGCCACCCTTCCGACTTTAGCTAACTATGGCTACACCTTC.